This T cell receptor (beta chain) originates from a study of blood T cells in healthy people across ages (dated by TCRdb to between 2015 and 2017). At the level of the whole study: In model experiments, template switching captured roughly one uniquely barcoded TCR beta cDNA molecule for every two T cells. The study measured age-related changes in TCR beta repertoire diversity using deep sequencing normalized with unique cDNA molecular identifiers. Four age groups were formed from the donors: young (average approximately 16 years), middle-aged (approximately 40), aged (roughly 58) and long-lived (82). To avoid experimental bias, donors of different ages were randomly spread across the sequencing lanes. Using the same blood draw, the study looked at two additional independent replicas of 1 million unique cDNA reads for two donors, one aged 18 to 29 and the other aged 80 or older.

In its sample, this clonotype was seen many times. Its binding antigen is unknown. Base qualities were left out, and no much larger clone turns up one base away. General conclusions and limits of the study: Because the CMV infection status of the donors was unknown, age-related changes in expanded clonotypes may potentially have been confounded. The long-lived group showed more naive CD4+ T cells, fewer expanded clones and increased TCR diversity than the aged group, suggesting age selection. Total diversity estimates from one million sequenced T cells were considered lower bounds and underestimates. Observed TCR beta diversity correlated strongly with the percentage of naive T cells measured by flow cytometry. As age increased, observed TCR beta diversity per million T cells dropped in a roughly linear way, and a significant reduction was already evident by age roughly 40. Bulk unsorted PBMC profiling prevented conclusive comparison of naive and antigen-experienced compartments.

The method behind the library was 5' RACE. The data were produced on an Illumina HiSeq 2500. A second 7 to 11 cycle PCR used a sample-barcoded 5' primer and a J-beta primer mix. A unique molecular identifier was introduced onto each TCR beta cDNA molecule by a template-switch 5' adaptor carrying 12 random nucleotides. Each sample yielded at least 2.5 million CDR3-containing paired-end reads. First-strand cDNA synthesis was performed from all RNA using the Mint cDNA synthesis kit, with priming by a TRBC-specific oligonucleotide. After uracil-DNA glycosylase treatment, a first 18-cycle PCR used universal primers M1SS and BC2_uni_R on all cDNA. In the source study's methods: For normalization, 1 million high-quality reads, each with a distinct molecular identifier, were randomly selected from each sample. Instead of being binned into consensus sequences, reads with shared molecular identifiers were discarded. MiTCR, run with a Q25 quality threshold and the strictest error-elimination algorithm, handled CDR3 identification, clonotype clustering and error correction. A nonparametric unseen species model with Euler transformation was used to estimate a lower bound on total TCR beta diversity. TCRdb took the public reads, trimmed them with fastp at Q25, ran MiXCR for clone calling and kept in-frame beta chains. Entries are consolidated by CDR3 protein sequence, retaining the most common genes and DNA. TCRdb, rather than the study authors, made the V and J calls. The sample contains roughly 500,000 distinct CDR3 sequences, 25% to 30% of them found a single time. The leading ten clones occupy roughly 18% of the sample.

Taken from cysteine to phenylalanine, the CDR3 has 13 residues. Just the 39-base CDR3 DNA is kept, in frame starting at base 1. V is cut by 2 bases and J by 1 base, and the space between the germline ends is 6 bases. CDR1 SGDLS and CDR2 YYNGEE are derived from the germline V gene. The 40 or so donors, aged roughly 6 to 95 years, were systemically healthy Caucasian individuals from Russia. Each donor gave approximately 9.4 milliliters of peripheral blood, drawn into EDTA-treated Vacutainer tubes. PBMCs were isolated by Ficoll-Paque density-gradient centrifugation, with at least 7 million obtained per sample. Trizol reagent was used to extract total RNA from PBMCs, with at least 5.5 micrograms per sample. For every donor, an aliquot of PBMCs went through flow cytometry to measure the percentages of naive CD45RAhigh/CD27high T cells.

The chain is assembled from TRBV9 and TRBJ2-5; TRBD2 could be the D gene, as 6 bases match. Sequenced material: blood. The receptor was derived from an older woman in good health. The DNA reads as follows: TGTGCCAGCAGCGTTAGCGGCCAAGAGACCCAGTACTTC. Its amino acids are CASSVSGQETQYF.